This T cell receptor beta chain is drawn from a study of vaccination and CD4 T cells after COVID-19. About the research overall: Some 10 convalescent patients had mild and one had severe PCR-confirmed SARS-CoV-2 disease. Study-wide points: The median count of SARS-CoV-2-reactive clonotypes rose from about 20 to 38, not significantly.

With respect to this clonotype: Its antigen is not identified.

Treatment reported: approximately nine-day PBMC culture with coronavirus spike peptide pools or control peptides (ViraFEST assay). Using peptide pools, antigen-specific T cells were expanded in ViraFEST before TCRs were sequenced. Wells contained 1.5 million to 2.5 million PBMCs each, and these were cultured with around 9.6 IU/ml IL-2 and roughly 9.5 ug/ml peptide pools. Oncomine TCR Beta short-read sequencing was applied to DNA from cultured CD4+ T cells. TCRdb recomputed calls from the PCR reads with MiXCR, one row per CDR3 protein. This table holds 10,000 to 15,000 distinct CDR3 sequences, about 50% found once. Sequencing input: CD4+ T cells from blood, cultured in vitro. The receptor was isolated from a human donor who had recovered from COVID-19.

CDR3 in DNA: TGTGCCAGCAGCAGCACCGGGGCAGCCATTACACCCCTCCACTTT. It is translated as CASSSTGAAITPLHF. This chain joins TRBV6-1 and TRBJ1-6; D is perhaps TRBD1 (5 bases). V dropped 6 bases and J dropped 11 bases, with 20 bases sitting between them. CDR1 MNHNS and CDR2 SASEGT come from the germline V gene. The CDR3 sequence is 15 residues long.